This is a list of T cell receptor beta chains from one sample in a study of PD-1 blockade in classical Hodgkin lymphoma. Only in-frame clones appear in the TCRdb table, and some are missing; sequencing was by immunoSEQ multiplex PCR. The sample consists of about 13,000 clones, 92% of them appearing once. This material consisted of peripheral blood mononuclear cells (PBMCs), taken at baseline. Source of these receptors: a human donor with classical Hodgkin lymphoma. The CDR3 runs from the conserved cysteine through the conserved F or W. D genes are given only for firm matches. For some rows the clone size is stated as once, few or many, or as a class when expanded; others skip it.

d_gene	abundance	v_gene	j_gene	CDR3nt	CDR3aa
-	-	TRBV27	TRBJ2-7	TGTGCCAGCAGGACCTCCGAGGCGCACAACGCCTACGAGCAGTACTTC	CASRTSEAHNAYEQYF
TRBD1	-	TRBV29-1	TRBJ1-1	TGCAGCGCCGCCCAGGGGGCCCACCTTAACACTGAAGCTTTCTTT	CSAAQGAHLNTEAFF
-	-	TRBV7-6	TRBJ1-5	TGTGCCAGCAGCTTAGAGGGTGGCCGAAATCAGCCCCAGCATTTT	CASSLEGGRNQPQHF
-	-	TRBV5-4	TRBJ2-3	TGTGCCAGCAGAGGCGGGAACACAGATACGCAGTATTTT	CASRGGNTDTQYF
-	once	TRBV5-1	TRBJ2-7	TGCGCCAGCAGCTTGGGGGCTGGGGGGCGATCCTCCTACGAGCAGTACTTC	CASSLGAGGRSSYEQYF
-	-	TRBV10-2	TRBJ2-5	TGCGCCAGCAGTGAGGAGAGCGAGACCCAGTACTTC	CASSEESETQYF
-	-	TRBV7-9	TRBJ1-2	TGTGCCAGCAGCCCCCCTAGGGGACGACGGGGCTATGGCTACACCTTC	CASSPPRGRRGYGYTF
-	few	TRBV5-1	TRBJ1-5	TGCGCCAGCAGCCCGGGAGGGGATAGCAATCAGCCCCAGCATTTT	CASSPGGDSNQPQHF
-	-	TRBV19	TRBJ2-4	TGTGCCAGTAGTATACAGGTCTCAATAGCCAAAAACATTCAGTACTTC	CASSIQVSIAKNIQYF
TRBD1	-	TRBV10-3	TRBJ2-7	TGTGCCATCACTGGGACAGGGACTGGGGAGCAGTACTTC	CAITGTGTGEQYF
-	-	TRBV25-1	TRBJ2-1	TGTGCCAGCAGTGAATGGTCTAGAGGGAATGAGCAGTTCTTC	CASSEWSRGNEQFF
-	-	TRBV5-1	TRBJ1-2	TGCGCCAGCAGATCTCATACAGGTCTCTATGGCTACACCTTC	CASRSHTGLYGYTF
TRBD2	once	TRBV7-6	TRBJ2-1	TGTGCCAGCAGCCTCGGGAGGCTCCCGTACAATGAGCAGTTCTTC	CASSLGRLPYNEQFF
-	-	TRBV7-9	TRBJ2-4	TGTGCCAGCAGCGATCCGACAGTAGCCAAAAACATTCAGTACTTC	CASSDPTVAKNIQYF
TRBD1	-	TRBV5-4	TRBJ1-1	TGTGCCAGCAGCCTCGGACAGGCTAGATCTATGAACACTGAAGCTTTCTTT	CASSLGQARSMNTEAFF
-	-	TRBV5-4	TRBJ2-3	TGTGCCAGCAGCTTGGTACGGGGGGCCGACACAGATACGCAGTATTTT	CASSLVRGADTDTQYF
-	-	TRBV30	TRBJ2-2	TGTGCCTGGGGACAGAGGAACACCGGGGAGCTGTTTTTT	CAWGQRNTGELFF
TRBD1	few	TRBV19	TRBJ1-1	TGTGCCAGTAGTATGGGACAGTGGAACACTGAAGCTTTCTTT	CASSMGQWNTEAFF
TRBD1	-	TRBV2	TRBJ1-4	TGTGCCAGCAGTGGGTTCCAGGGGGCAACTAATGAAAAACTGTTTTTT	CASSGFQGATNEKLFF
TRBD2	-	TRBV29-1	TRBJ2-5	TGCAGCGTTGAACTAGCGGTCGAAGGAGAGACCCAGTACTTC	CSVELAVEGETQYF
-	-	TRBV19	TRBJ2-4	TGTGCCAGCAGTTCGGGACCCAATCCCTACTTACAGGCCGCTAGACTAGCCAAAAACATTCAGTACTTC	CASSSGPNPYLQAARLAKNIQYF
-	-	TRBV4-2	TRBJ1-4	TGTGCCAGCAGCCAAGCGGGGGCCACGGCTGGAACTAATGAAAAACTGTTTTTT	CASSQAGATAGTNEKLFF
-	few	TRBV5-6	TRBJ2-7	TGTGCCAGCAGCTTGGGTTACGAGCAGTACTTC	CASSLGYEQYF
TRBD1	-	TRBV9	TRBJ2-3	TGTGCCAGCAGCCTTGGGACAGGGGGTACAGATACGCAGTATTTT	CASSLGTGGTDTQYF
TRBD2	-	TRBV7-9	TRBJ2-3	TGTGCCAGCAGCCGAGGGACTAGCGGGAGGGCATGGTGGTCAGATACGCAGTATTTT	CASSRGTSGRAWWSDTQYF
-	-	TRBV5-8	TRBJ1-1	TGTGCCAGCAGCTTGAGGTCCACAGGGCGAAACACTGAAGCTTTCTTT	CASSLRSTGRNTEAFF
-	-	TRBV4-2	TRBJ1-5	TGTGCCAGCAGCCGACAGGACAATCAGCCCCAGCATTTT	CASSRQDNQPQHF
TRBD1	-	TRBV5-4	TRBJ1-2	TGTGCCAGCAGCTCCGGGGACAGGGGAATTTATCGGGACACCTTC	CASSSGDRGIYRDTF
TRBD2	-	TRBV29-1	TRBJ2-2	TGCAGCGTCCAACTAGCGGGAGTTCAGACCGGGGAGCTGTTTTTT	CSVQLAGVQTGELFF
-	-	TRBV27	TRBJ2-6	TGTGCCAGCAGTTCCCCCCCTAGTGGGGCCAACGTCCTGACTTTC	CASSSPPSGANVLTF
-	medium-sized	TRBV2	TRBJ1-1	TGTGCCGGCCCATTAGACTCGCCCTCCGCTTTCTTT	CAGPLDSPSAFF